These 26 T cell receptor beta chains were sequenced from one sample in a study of blood T cells in healthy people across ages. Alongside a J-beta primer mix, a sample-barcoded 5' primer served in a second PCR lasting 7 to 11 cycles. TCRdb recomputed calls from the 5' RACE reads with MiXCR, one row per CDR3 protein. The sample contains 710,000 or so distinct CDR3 sequences, 32% of which appear only once. The material sequenced was blood. These receptors were taken from an elderly woman in good health.

This clonotype was counted at least ten times. This chain links TRBV3-1 with TRBJ2-5; TRBD1 matches at 11 bases. Trimming took 4 bases from V and 5 from J; bases not matched to a gene: 3. This CDR3 region has 14 residues. Germline V lookup: CDR1 LGHDT, CDR2 YNNKEL (reference sequence). CDR3 in amino acids: CASSRTGGGETQYF. The CDR3 coding sequence is TGTGCCAGCAGCCGGACAGGGGGCGGTGAGACCCAGTACTTC.

Of note for this clonotype: A much larger clone sits a single nucleotide away, making a read error possible. The chain employs TRBV7-2 and TRBJ1-2, with TRBD1 as a possible D gene (5 bases). Trimming took off 2 bases at V and 7 bases at J, with 23 bases between the two ends. Germline assignment: CDR1 SGHTA and CDR2 FQGNSA. CDR3 length: 17 residues. CDR3 protein: CASSLRRQRATGGGYTF. CDR3 nucleotide sequence: TGTGCCAGCAGCTTAAGAAGGCAGAGGGCCACAGGAGGTGGCTACACCTTC.

This clonotype was counted at least ten times. The V and J genes are TRBV6-1 and TRBJ2-1; TRBD1 matches 10 bases. The CDR3 totals 15 residues. CDR1 is MNHNS and CDR2 is SASEGT in the germline V gene. Trimming took 6 bases from V and 5 from J; bases not matched to a gene: 7. The CDR3 region has the DNA TGTGCCAGCAGGCCCCGGGACAGGGGTCACAATGAGCAGTTCTTC. This codes for CASRPRDRGHNEQFF.

Comments on this clonotype: Being one base from a much bigger clone, this may be a read error. The CDR3 loop is CASSRQGESNEQFF. The CDR3 DNA follows: TGCGCCAGCAGCCGACAGGGGGAGAGCAATGAGCAGTTCTTC. The gene calls are TRBV5-1 and TRBJ2-1; TRBD1 matches 9 bases. J lost 6 bases, V lost 4 bases, and 5 bases had no gene match. CDR3 length: 14 residues. The germline V gene encodes CDR1 SGHRS and CDR2 YFSETQ. Looking up the rest from reference TRBV5-1 and TRBJ2-1 gives the full variable domain: KAGVTQTPRYLIKTRGQQVTLSCSPISGHRSVSWYQQTPGQGLQFLFEYFSETQRNKGNFPGRFSGRQFSNSRSEMNVSTLELGDSALYLCASSRQGESNEQFFGPGTRLTVL.

This clonotype was seen many times. The V and J genes are TRBV2 and TRBJ2-3, with D perhaps TRBD2 (6 bases). CDR1 is SNHLY and CDR2 is FYNNEI in the germline V gene. V lost 2 bases and J lost 2, with 14 bases in between. This CDR3 comprises 16 residues. The CDR3 bases are TGTGCCAGCAGTGAAATGGCTAGCGTAAACACAGATACGCAGTATTTT. Protein product: CASSEMASVNTDTQYF.

This clonotype was observed at least ten times. CDR3 sequence: CASSLGTSTYEQFF. The CDR3 DNA reads TGTGCCAGCAGCTTGGGGACTAGTACCTATGAGCAGTTCTTC. The rearrangement joins TRBV7-9 to TRBJ2-1; 8 bases agree with TRBD2. CDR3 length equals 14 residues. Germline CDR1 reads SEHNR; CDR2 reads FQNEAQ (reference sequence). J lost 8 bases, V lost 3 bases, and 6 bases had no gene match.

This clonotype was seen repeatedly, ten times or more. The chain employs TRBV7-2 and TRBJ2-1, with unresolved D. CDR3 length: 15 residues. The germline gives CDR1 SGHTA, CDR2 FQGNSA. The germline V and J ends were trimmed by 4 bases and 0 bases, with 10 bases remaining between them. The CDR3 region has the DNA TGTGCCAGCAGCTCGACACCGAGCTCCTACAATGAGCAGTTCTTC. It specifies CASSSTPSSYNEQFF. Drawing the rest from reference TRBV7-2 and TRBJ2-1, the complete variable domain is GAGVSQSPSNKVTEKGKDVELRCDPISGHTALYWYRQSLGQGLEFLIYFQGNSAPDKSGLPSDRFSAERTGGSVSTLTIQRTQQEDSAVYLCASSSTPSSYNEQFFGPGTRLTVL.

At least ten counts were recorded for this clonotype. The rearrangement joins TRBV5-1 to TRBJ2-3; D is uncertain. Trimming took 4 bases from V and 9 from J, leaving 21 bases between them. This CDR3 region has 15 residues. Germline CDR1 SGHRS, CDR2 YFSETQ. This CDR3 reads CASSVDLTAQITQYF. CDR3 nucleotide sequence: TGCGCCAGCAGCGTAGACTTGACGGCCCAGATAACGCAGTATTTT. The whole variable domain, filled in from reference TRBV5-1 and TRBJ2-3, reads KAGVTQTPRYLIKTRGQQVTLSCSPISGHRSVSWYQQTPGQGLQFLFEYFSETQRNKGNFPGRFSGRQFSNSRSEMNVSTLELGDSALYLCASSVDLTAQITQYFGPGTRLTVL.

The chain couples TRBV5-1 to TRBJ1-2; tentative D call: TRBD1 (6 bases). Trimming shortened V by 1 base and J by 2 bases, and 12 bases separated the two germline ends. Germline V gives CDR1 SGHRS, CDR2 YFSETQ. The CDR3 covers 15 residues. CDR3 protein: CASSLSPGANYGYTF. DNA of the CDR3: TGCGCCAGCAGCTTGAGTCCAGGGGCGAACTATGGCTACACCTTC.

In its sample, this clonotype was seen many times. The V and J genes are TRBV6-5 and TRBJ2-5, with D possibly matching TRBD2 (6 bases). The CDR3 totals 15 residues. Germline loops: CDR1 MNHEY, CDR2 SVGAGI. Trimming cost V 0 bases and J 7 bases, with 15 bases left between them. The CDR3 loop reads CASSYSPGTLATQYF. Written as DNA, the CDR3 is TGTGCCAGCAGTTACTCGCCAGGGACTCTCGCGACCCAGTACTTC.

The CDR3 region has the DNA TGTGCCTGGAGCACTAGCGGGGACACGCAGTATTTT. Protein product: CAWSTSGDTQYF. The V call is TRBV30, the J call TRBJ2-3; 10 nucleotides agree with TRBD2. Per the germline V gene, CDR1 is GTSNPN and CDR2 is SVGIG (reference sequence). The CDR3 spans 12 residues. V trimming: 3 bases; J trimming: 9 bases; junction bases outside the gene matches: 3.

Ten or more counts support this clonotype. The chain joins TRBV27 to TRBJ2-1; the match to TRBD2 covers 11 bases. V trimming: 4 bases; J trimming: 6 bases; junction bases outside the gene matches: 11. Germline CDR1 and CDR2: MNHEY and SMNVEV (reference sequence). This CDR3 spans 17 amino acids. CDR3 protein: CASSSRPAGLAGNEQFF. CDR3 sequence (DNA): TGTGCCAGCAGTTCGCGTCCTGCCGGACTAGCGGGCAATGAGCAGTTCTTC.

The chain joins TRBV6-5 to TRBJ1-4, with a weak D call TRBD1 (5 bases). Per germline, CDR1 MNHEY and CDR2 SVGAGI. V was shortened by 6 bases and J by 7 bases, with 21 bases between the two germline ends. The CDR3 is 16 amino acids. The CDR3 DNA is TGTGCCAGCAGGCCCTCTCTAGGGGAGGTCGGTGAAAAACTGTTTTTT. This translates into CASRPSLGEVGEKLFF.

As for this clonotype: Being one base from a much bigger clone, this may be a read error. The genes are TRBV15 and TRBJ1-2; D call uncertain. The CDR3 is 16 amino acids. From germline, CDR1 is LNHNV and CDR2 YYDKDF (reference sequence). Trimming took off 0 bases at V and 6 bases at J, with 17 bases between the two ends. The CDR3 sequence: CATSRDMQGYPHGYTF. DNA of the CDR3: TGTGCCACCAGCAGAGATATGCAAGGGTATCCCCATGGCTACACCTTC.

The rearrangement joins TRBV3-1 to TRBJ2-5; D tentatively fits TRBD1 or TRBD2 (6 bases each). CDR3 length: 16 amino acids. Germline CDR1 is LGHDT and CDR2 is YNNKEL (reference sequence). The V end lost 0 bases, the J end lost 8 bases, and 19 bases lay between the germline ends. The CDR3 here is CASSQDPGALIGTQYF. The CDR3 DNA reads as TGTGCCAGCAGCCAAGATCCGGGGGCCCTAATTGGCACCCAGTACTTC.

The rearrangement uses TRBV20-1 and TRBJ2-3; a possible D gene is TRBD1 (6 bases). Germline CDR1 DFQATT, CDR2 SNEGSKA (reference sequence). The CDR3 length is 15 residues. Trimming removed 3 bases at V and 4 bases at J, with 17 bases between. The CDR3 loop reads CSARGSGTNPDTQYF. CDR3 DNA: TGCAGTGCTAGGGGTTCCGGGACAAACCCAGATACGCAGTATTTT.

J is TRBJ2-1 and V is TRBV20-1; TRBD1 is a possible D gene (6 bases). The V end lost 0 bases, the J end lost 7 bases, and 16 bases lay between the germline ends. The CDR3 runs to 15 residues. From germline, CDR1 is DFQATT and CDR2 SNEGSKA (reference sequence). This CDR3 reads CSARDPHRERNEQFF. CDR3 nucleotide sequence: TGCAGTGCTAGAGATCCCCACAGGGAGAGAAATGAGCAGTTCTTC.

This clonotype showed up many times. The J gene is TRBJ2-4, the V gene TRBV11-2; D may correspond to TRBD1 or TRBD2 (5 bases each). The CDR3 consists of 23 residues. The germline gives CDR1 SGHAT, CDR2 FQNNGV. Trimming removed 1 base from V and 0 bases from J, with 31 bases in between. The CDR3 DNA reads TGTGCCAGCAGCTTAGGTGGCGTTCGGGGCCCGGGCGTACAACTTACAGCCAAAAACATTCAGTACTTC. Translated, it gives CASSLGGVRGPGVQLTAKNIQYF.

Comment on this clonotype: This may stem from a read error, because a much larger clone lies one nucleotide away. This chain connects TRBV12-3 or TRBV12-4 to TRBJ2-5; a weak D match, TRBD2 (6 bases). V lost 8 bases and J lost 11, with 15 bases in between. CDR3 length: 11 residues. In nucleotides, the CDR3 is TGTGCCAGCGGGACTTTTGATGAGCAGTACTTC. Translated, it gives CASGTFDEQYF.

There are many counts of this clonotype. This sequence joins TRBV12-3 or TRBV12-4 and TRBJ2-1; D ambiguous. Trimming took 2 bases from V and 9 from J, leaving 5 bases between them. This CDR3 is 11 amino acids long. The CDR3: CASSLKTEQFF. CDR3 nucleotides: TGTGCCAGCAGTTTAAAAACTGAGCAGTTCTTC.

Note on this clonotype: This sequence may be a read error, since a much larger clone differs from it by one base. The rearrangement joins TRBV7-2 to TRBJ2-1; 13 nucleotides match TRBD2. This CDR3 has 16 residues. Germline assignment: CDR1 SGHTA and CDR2 FQGNSA. J lost 6 bases, V lost 5 bases, and 7 bases had no gene match. The DNA for the CDR3 is TGTGCCAGCAGCGGGGGGACTAGCGGGGCCTGCAATGAGCAGTTCTTC. This gives the protein CASSGGTSGACNEQFF.

This clonotype was detected many times. This chain links TRBV3-1 with TRBJ2-6; the D gene could be TRBD1 or TRBD2 (5 bases each). The CDR3 covers 17 residues. The germline V and J ends were trimmed by 4 bases and 0 bases, with 13 bases remaining between them. Germline lookup yields CDR1 LGHDT and CDR2 YNNKEL (reference sequence). The DNA for the CDR3 is TGTGCCAGCAGCCCCCGGGGCACGAGCTCTGGGGCCAACGTCCTGACTTTC. It translates to CASSPRGTSSGANVLTF.

The chain combines TRBV28 with TRBJ2-3; TRBD1 matches 10 bases. Trimming removed 7 bases from V and 3 bases from J; junction bases left unmatched: 7. In germline, CDR1 is MDHEN, CDR2 SYDVKM. This CDR3 comprises 15 residues. CDR3 nucleotides: TGTGCCAGCAATATACCGGGACAGGGGACAGATACGCAGTATTTT. It specifies CASNIPGQGTDTQYF.

Note on this clonotype: Just one base apart from a much larger clone, this may be a read error. CDR3: CASSEGVRRAEQFF. CDR3 DNA sequence: TGTGCCAGCAGTGAAGGTGTCAGGAGAGCGGAGCAGTTCTTC. The chain is built from TRBV6-1 and TRBJ2-1; D is unresolved. The CDR3 has 14 amino acids. Deletions cut 1 base from V and 10 bases from J, with 14 bases between. Germline V CDR1 and CDR2: MNHNS, SASEGT.

Worth noting for this clonotype: A much larger clone lies a single base off, so this may be a read error. The genes are TRBV6-1 and TRBJ2-3; TRBD2 might be the D (6 bases). The CDR3 consists of 15 residues. The V and J ends lost 6 bases and 1 base respectively, with 14 bases between them. Germline CDR1 is MNHNS and CDR2 is SASEGT. The CDR3 here is CASRMTGGGTDTQYF. The CDR3, as DNA: TGTGCCAGCAGGATGACTGGCGGGGGCACAGATACGCAGTATTTT.

The chain carries TRBV20-1 and TRBJ1-5; TRBD1 matches 7 bases. The germline CDR1 and CDR2 sequences are DFQATT and SNEGSKA (reference sequence). After removal of 5 bases from V and 2 bases from J, the junction contained 9 bases not matched to a gene. The CDR3 is 15 residues long. CDR3 in amino acids: CSAGSTGAGNQPQHF. The CDR3 DNA reads as TGCAGTGCTGGGTCCACAGGGGCTGGCAATCAGCCCCAGCATTTT.